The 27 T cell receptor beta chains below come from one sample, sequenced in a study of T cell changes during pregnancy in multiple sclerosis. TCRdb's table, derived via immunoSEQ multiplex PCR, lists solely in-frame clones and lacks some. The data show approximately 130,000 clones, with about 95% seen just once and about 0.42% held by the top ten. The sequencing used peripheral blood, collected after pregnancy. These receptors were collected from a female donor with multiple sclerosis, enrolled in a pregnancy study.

The CDR3 DNA is TGTGCCAGCTCACCTAAAGACAGGCCCGACAATGAGCAGTTCTTC. It codes for CASSPKDRPDNEQFF. This chain connects TRBV18 to TRBJ2-1, with D possibly matching TRBD1 (6 bases). Deletions cut 3 bases from V and 5 bases from J, with 14 bases between. The CDR3 sequence is 15 residues long. CDR1 is KGHSH, CDR2 LQKENI, per germline.

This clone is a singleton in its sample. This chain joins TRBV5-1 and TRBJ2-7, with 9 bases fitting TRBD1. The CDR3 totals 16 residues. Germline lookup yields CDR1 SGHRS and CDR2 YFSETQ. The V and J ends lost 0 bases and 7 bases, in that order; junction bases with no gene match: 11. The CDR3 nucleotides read TGCGCCAGCAGCTTGGGGATTCGGGACAGGGAGGATGAGCAGTACTTC. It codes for CASSLGIRDREDEQYF.

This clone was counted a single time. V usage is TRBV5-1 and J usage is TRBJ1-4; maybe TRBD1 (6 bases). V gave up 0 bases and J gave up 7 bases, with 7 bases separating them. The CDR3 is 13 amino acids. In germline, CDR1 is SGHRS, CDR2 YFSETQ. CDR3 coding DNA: TGCGCCAGCAGCTTGGACAGGGTTGAAAAACTGTTTTTT. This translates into CASSLDRVEKLFF.

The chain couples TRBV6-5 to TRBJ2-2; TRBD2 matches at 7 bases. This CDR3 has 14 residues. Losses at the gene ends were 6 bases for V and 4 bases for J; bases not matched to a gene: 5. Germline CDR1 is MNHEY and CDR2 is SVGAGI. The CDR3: CASRVGGITGELFF. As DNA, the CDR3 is TGTGCCAGCAGGGTGGGAGGGATCACCGGGGAGCTGTTTTTT.

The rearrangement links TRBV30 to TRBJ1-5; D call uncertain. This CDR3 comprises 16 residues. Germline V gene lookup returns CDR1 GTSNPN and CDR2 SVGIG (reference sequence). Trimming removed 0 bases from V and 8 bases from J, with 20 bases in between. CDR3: CAWSVSGLLGREPQHF. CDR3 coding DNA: TGTGCCTGGAGTGTAAGCGGACTCCTCGGCCGAGAGCCCCAGCATTTT. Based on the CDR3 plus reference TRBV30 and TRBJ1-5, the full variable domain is SQTIHQWPATLVQPVGSPLSLECTVEGTSNPNLYWYRQAAGRGLQLLFYSVGIGQISSEVPQNLSASRPQDRQFILSSKKLLLSDSGFYLCAWSVSGLLGREPQHFGDGTRLSIL.

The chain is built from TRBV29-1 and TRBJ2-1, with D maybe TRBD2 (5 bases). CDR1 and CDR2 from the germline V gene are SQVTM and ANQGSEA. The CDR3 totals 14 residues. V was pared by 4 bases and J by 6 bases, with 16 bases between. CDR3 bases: TGCAGCGTTGGGCACGGGGTCCGACGCAATGAGCAGTTCTTC. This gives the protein CSVGHGVRRNEQFF.

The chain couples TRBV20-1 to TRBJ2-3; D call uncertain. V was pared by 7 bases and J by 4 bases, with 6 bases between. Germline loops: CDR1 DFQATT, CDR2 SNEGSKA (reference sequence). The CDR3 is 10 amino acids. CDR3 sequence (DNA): TGCAGTGTTTTATCAGATACGCAGTATTTT. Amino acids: CSVLSDTQYF.

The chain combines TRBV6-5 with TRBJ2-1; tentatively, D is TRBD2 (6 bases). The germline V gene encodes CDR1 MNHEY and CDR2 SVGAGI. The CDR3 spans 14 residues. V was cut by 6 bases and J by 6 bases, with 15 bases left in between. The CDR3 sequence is CASSPGLWFNEQFF. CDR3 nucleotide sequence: TGTGCCAGCAGCCCGGGACTGTGGTTCAATGAGCAGTTCTTC.

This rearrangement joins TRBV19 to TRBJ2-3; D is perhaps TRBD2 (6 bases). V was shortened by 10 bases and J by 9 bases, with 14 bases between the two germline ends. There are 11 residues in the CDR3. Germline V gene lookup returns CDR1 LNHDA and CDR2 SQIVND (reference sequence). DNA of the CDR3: TGTGCCACCGAGGAGGGGAGGACGCAGTATTTT. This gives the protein CATEEGRTQYF.

The CDR3 coding sequence is TGTGCCAGCAGTGCGGGGTGGCACACCGGGGAGCTGTTTTTT. It codes for CASSAGWHTGELFF. The chain uses TRBV7-2 and TRBJ2-2, with D perhaps TRBD2 (6 bases). Trimming pared 6 bases from V and 3 bases from J, leaving 11 bases between. Germline CDR1 is SGHTA and CDR2 is FQGNSA. The CDR3 is 14 residues long.

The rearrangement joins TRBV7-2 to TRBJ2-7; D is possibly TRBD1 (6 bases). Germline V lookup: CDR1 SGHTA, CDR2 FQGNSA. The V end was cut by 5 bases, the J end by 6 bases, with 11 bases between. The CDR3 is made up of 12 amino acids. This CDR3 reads CASSPGRGEQYF. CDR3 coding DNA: TGTGCCAGCAGCCCAGGCAGGGGCGAGCAGTACTTC. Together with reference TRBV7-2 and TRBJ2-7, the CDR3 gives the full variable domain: GAGVSQSPSNKVTEKGKDVELRCDPISGHTALYWYRQSLGQGLEFLIYFQGNSAPDKSGLPSDRFSAERTGGSVSTLTIQRTQQEDSAVYLCASSPGRGEQYFGPGTRLTVT.

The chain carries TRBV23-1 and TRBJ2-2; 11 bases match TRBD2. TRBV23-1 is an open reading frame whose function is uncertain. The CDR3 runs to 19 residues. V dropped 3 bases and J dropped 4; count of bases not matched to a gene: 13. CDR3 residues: CASSQGANSGRVRTGELFF. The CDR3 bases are TGCGCCAGCAGTCAGGGGGCTAATAGCGGGAGGGTGCGCACCGGGGAGCTGTTTTTT.

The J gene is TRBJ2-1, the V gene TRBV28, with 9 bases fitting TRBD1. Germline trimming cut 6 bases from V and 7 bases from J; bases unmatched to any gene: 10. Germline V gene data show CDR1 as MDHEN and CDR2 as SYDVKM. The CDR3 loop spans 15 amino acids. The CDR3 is CASSRPGTGMNEQFF. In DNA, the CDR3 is TGTGCCAGCAGCCGACCTGGGACAGGGATGAATGAGCAGTTCTTC.

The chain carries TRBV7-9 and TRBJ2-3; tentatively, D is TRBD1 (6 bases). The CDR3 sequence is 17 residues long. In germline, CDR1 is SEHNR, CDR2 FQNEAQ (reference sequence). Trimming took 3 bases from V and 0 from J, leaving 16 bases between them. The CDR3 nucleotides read TGTGCCAGCAGCTTGCCAATGACAGGCACTAGCACAGATACGCAGTATTTT. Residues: CASSLPMTGTSTDTQYF.

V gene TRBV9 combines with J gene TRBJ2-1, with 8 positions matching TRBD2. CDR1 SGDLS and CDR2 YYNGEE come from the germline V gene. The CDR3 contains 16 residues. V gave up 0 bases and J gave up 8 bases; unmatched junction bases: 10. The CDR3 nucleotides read TGTGCCAGCAGCGTAGTTTCCAGCGGGGGTTTCGATGAGCAGTTCTTC. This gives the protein CASSVVSSGGFDEQFF.

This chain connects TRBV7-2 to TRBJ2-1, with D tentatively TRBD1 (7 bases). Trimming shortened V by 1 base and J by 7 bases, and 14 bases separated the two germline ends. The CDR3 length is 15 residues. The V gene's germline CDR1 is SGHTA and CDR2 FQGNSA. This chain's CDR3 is CASSLDSGGTNEQFF. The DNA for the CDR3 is TGTGCCAGCAGCTTAGACTCAGGGGGGACAAATGAGCAGTTCTTC.

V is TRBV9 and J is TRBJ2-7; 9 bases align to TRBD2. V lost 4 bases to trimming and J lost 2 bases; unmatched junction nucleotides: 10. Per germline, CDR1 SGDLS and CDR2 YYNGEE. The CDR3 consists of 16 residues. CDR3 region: CASSPFRLAEAYEQYF. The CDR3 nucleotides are TGTGCCAGCAGCCCATTCCGACTAGCGGAGGCCTACGAGCAGTACTTC.

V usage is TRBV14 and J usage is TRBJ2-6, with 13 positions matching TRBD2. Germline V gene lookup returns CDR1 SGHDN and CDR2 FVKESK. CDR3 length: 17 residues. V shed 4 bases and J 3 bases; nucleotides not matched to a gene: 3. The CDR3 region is CASSRGLAGYGANVLTF. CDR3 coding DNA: TGTGCCAGCAGCCGGGGACTAGCGGGATATGGGGCCAACGTCCTGACTTTC.

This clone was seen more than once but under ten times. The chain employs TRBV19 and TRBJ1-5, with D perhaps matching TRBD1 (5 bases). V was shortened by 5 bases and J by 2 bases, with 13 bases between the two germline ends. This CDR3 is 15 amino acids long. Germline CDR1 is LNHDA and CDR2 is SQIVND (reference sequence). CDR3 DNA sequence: TGTGCCAGTAGTCTTGGGACTGTAGGCAATCAGCCCCAGCATTTT. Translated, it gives CASSLGTVGNQPQHF.

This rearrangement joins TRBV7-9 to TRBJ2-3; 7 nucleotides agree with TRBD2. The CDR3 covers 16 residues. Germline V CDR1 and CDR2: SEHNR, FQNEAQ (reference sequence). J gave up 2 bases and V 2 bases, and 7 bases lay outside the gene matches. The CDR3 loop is CASSLYRGRATDTQYF. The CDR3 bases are TGTGCCAGCAGCTTATACCGGGGGAGGGCCACAGATACGCAGTATTTT.

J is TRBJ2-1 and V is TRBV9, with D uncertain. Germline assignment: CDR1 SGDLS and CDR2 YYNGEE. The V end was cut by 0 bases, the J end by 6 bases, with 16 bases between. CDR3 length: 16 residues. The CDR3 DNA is TGTGCCAGCAGCGTAGGCGGAGACCCTAAGGTCAATGAGCAGTTCTTC. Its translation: CASSVGGDPKVNEQFF.

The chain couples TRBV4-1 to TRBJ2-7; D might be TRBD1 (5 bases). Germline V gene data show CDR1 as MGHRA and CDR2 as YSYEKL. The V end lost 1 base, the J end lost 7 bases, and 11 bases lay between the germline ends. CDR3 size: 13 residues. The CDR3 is CASSQVTGREQYF. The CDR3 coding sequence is TGCGCCAGCAGCCAAGTCACAGGACGGGAGCAGTACTTC.

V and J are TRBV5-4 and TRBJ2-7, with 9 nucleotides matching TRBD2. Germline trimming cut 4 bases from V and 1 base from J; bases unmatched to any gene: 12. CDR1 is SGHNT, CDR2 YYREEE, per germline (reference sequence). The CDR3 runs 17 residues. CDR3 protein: CASSPSSFSGRSYEQYF. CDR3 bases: TGTGCCAGCAGCCCGTCCTCCTTTAGCGGGAGATCCTACGAGCAGTACTTC.

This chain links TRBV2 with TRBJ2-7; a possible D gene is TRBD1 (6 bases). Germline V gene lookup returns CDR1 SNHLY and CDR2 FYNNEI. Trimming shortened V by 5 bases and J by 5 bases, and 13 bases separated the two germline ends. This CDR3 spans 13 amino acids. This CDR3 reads CASSQRQAHEQYF. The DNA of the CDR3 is TGTGCCAGCAGTCAAAGACAGGCCCACGAGCAGTACTTC.

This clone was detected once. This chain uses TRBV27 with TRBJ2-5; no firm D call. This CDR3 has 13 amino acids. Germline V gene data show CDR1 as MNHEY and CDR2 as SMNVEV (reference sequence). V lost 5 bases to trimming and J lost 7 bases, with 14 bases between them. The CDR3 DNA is TGTGCCAGCAGTCCTGGGCTAAGTTTGACCCAGTACTTC. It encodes CASSPGLSLTQYF.

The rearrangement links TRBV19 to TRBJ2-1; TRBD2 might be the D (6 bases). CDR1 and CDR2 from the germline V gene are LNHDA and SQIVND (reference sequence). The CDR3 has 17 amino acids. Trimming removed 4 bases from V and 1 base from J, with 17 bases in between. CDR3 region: CASSTGRVGRSYNEQFF. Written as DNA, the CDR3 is TGTGCCAGTAGTACGGGCAGGGTCGGGAGATCCTACAATGAGCAGTTCTTC.

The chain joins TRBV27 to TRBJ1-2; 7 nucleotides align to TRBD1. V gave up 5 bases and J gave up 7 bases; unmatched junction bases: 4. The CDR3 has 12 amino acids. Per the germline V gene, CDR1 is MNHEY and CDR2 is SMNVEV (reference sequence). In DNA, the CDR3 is TGTGCCAGCAGTCCCAGGGGGTCTGGCTACACCTTC. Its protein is CASSPRGSGYTF.